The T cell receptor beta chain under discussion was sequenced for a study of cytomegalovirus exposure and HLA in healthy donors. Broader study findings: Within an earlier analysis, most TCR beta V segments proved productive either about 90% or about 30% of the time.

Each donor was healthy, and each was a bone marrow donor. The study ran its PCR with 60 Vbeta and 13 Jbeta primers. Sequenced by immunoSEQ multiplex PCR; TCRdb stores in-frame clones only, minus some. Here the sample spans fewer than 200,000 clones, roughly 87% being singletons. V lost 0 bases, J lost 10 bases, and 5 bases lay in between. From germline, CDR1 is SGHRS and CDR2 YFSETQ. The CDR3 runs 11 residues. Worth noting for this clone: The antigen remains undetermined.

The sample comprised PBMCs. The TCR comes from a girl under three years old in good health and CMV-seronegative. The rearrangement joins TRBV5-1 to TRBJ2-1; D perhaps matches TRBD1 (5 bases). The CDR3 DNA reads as TGCGCCAGCAGCTTGGAGGGGGAGCAGTTCTTC. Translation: CASSLEGEQFF.